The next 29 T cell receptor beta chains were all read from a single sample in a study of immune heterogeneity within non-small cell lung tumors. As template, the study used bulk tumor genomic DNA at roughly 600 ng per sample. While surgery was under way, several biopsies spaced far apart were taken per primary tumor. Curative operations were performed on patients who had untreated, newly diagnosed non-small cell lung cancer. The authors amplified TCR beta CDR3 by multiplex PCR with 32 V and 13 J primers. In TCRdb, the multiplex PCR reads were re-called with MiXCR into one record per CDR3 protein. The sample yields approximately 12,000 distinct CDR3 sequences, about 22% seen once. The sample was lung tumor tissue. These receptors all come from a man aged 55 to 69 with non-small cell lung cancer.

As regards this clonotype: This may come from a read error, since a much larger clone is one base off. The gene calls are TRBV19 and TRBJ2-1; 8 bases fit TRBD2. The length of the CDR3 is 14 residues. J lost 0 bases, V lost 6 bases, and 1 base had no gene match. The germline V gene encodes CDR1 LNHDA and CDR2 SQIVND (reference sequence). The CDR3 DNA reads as TGTGCCAGTAGGACTAGCGCCTCCTACAATGAGCAGTTCTTC. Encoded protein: CASRTSASYNEQFF.

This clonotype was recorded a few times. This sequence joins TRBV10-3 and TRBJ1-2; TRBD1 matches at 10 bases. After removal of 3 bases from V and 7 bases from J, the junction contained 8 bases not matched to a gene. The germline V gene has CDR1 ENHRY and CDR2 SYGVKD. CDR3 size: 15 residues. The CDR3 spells CAISDVGQGTGGYTF. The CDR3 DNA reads TGTGCCATCAGTGATGTGGGACAGGGGACCGGTGGCTACACCTTC.

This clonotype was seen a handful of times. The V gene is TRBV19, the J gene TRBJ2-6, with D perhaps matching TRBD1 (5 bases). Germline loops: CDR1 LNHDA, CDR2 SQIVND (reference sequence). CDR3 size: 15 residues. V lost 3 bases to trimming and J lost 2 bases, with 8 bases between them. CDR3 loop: CASSIGAAGANVLTF. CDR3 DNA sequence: TGTGCCAGTAGTATTGGGGCCGCTGGGGCCAACGTCCTGACTTTC.

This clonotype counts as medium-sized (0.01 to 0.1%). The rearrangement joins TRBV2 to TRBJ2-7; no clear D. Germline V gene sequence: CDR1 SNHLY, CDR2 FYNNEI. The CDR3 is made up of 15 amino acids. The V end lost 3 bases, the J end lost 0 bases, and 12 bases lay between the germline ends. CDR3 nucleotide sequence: TGTGCCAGCAGTGATCCAGCCGTTAACTCCTACGAGCAGTACTTC. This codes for CASSDPAVNSYEQYF.

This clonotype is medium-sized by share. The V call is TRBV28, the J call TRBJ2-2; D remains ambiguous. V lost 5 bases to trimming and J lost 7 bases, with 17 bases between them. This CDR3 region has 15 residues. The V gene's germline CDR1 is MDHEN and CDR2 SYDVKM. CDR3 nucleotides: TGTGCCAGCAGTCCCATCCCGAGGCTGGACGGGGAGCTGTTTTTT. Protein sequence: CASSPIPRLDGELFF.

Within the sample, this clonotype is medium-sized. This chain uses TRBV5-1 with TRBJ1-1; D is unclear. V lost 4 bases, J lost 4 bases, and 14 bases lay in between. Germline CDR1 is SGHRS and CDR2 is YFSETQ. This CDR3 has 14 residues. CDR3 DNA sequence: TGCGCCAGCAGCCGGCCCTCGGGGATCACTGAAGCTTTCTTT. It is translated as CASSRPSGITEAFF.

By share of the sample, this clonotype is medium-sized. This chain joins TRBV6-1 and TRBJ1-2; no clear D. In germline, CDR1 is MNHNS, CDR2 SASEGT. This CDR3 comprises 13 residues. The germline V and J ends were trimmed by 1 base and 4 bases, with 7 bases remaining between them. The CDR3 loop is CASSEDGGYGYTF. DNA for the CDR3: TGTGCCAGCAGTGAAGACGGCGGCTATGGCTACACCTTC.

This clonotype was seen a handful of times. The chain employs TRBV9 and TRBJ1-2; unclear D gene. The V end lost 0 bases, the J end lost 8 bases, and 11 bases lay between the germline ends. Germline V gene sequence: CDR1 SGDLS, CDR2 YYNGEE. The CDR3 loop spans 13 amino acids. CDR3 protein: CASSVDLRAGYTF. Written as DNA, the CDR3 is TGTGCCAGCAGCGTAGATCTCCGAGCCGGCTACACCTTC.

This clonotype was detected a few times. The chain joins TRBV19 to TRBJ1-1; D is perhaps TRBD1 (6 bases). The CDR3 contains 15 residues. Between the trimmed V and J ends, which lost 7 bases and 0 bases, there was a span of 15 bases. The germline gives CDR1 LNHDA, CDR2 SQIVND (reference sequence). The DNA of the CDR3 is TGTGCCAGTACTGCCTGGGACATACTGAACACTGAAGCTTTCTTT. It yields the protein CASTAWDILNTEAFF.

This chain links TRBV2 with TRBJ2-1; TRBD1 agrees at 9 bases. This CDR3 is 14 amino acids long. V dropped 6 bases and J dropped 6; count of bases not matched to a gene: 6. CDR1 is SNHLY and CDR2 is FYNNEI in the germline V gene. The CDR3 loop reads CASSPGTGINEQFF. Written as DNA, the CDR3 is TGTGCCAGCAGCCCAGGGACAGGGATCAATGAGCAGTTCTTC.

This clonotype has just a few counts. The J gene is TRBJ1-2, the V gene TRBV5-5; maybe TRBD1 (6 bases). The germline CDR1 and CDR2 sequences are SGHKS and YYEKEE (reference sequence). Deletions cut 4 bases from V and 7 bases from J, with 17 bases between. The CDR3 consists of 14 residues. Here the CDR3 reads CASSIRDNRSGYTF. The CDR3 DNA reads TGTGCCAGCAGCATACGGGACAACAGATCTGGCTACACCTTC.

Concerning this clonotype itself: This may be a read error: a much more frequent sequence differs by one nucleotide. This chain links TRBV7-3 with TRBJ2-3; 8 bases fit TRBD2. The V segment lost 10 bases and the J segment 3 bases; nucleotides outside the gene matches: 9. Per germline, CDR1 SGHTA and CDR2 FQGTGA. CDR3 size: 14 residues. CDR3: CAISLLAGTDTQYF. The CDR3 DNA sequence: TGTGCCATCAGTCTCCTAGCGGGTACAGATACGCAGTATTTT.

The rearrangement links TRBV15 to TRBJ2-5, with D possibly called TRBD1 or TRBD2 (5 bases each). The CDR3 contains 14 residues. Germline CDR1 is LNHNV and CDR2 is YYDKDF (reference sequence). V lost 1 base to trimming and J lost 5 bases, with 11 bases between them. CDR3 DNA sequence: TGTGCCACCAGCAGAGTGGGGGTATTGGAGACCCAGTACTTC. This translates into CATSRVGVLETQYF.

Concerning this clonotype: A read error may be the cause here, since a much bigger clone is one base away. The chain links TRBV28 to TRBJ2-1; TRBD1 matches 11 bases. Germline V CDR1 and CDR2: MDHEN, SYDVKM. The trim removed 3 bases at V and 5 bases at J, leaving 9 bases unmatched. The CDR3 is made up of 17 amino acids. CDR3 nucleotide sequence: TGTGCCAGCAGTTTCATCAGGTCGGGACAGGGGGACAATGAGCAGTTCTTC. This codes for CASSFIRSGQGDNEQFF.

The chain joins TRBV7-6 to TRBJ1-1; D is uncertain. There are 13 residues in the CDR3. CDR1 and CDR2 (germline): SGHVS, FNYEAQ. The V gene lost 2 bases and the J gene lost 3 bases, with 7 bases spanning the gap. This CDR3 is CASSLRSDTEAFF. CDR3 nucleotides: TGTGCCAGCAGCTTACGGTCAGACACTGAAGCTTTCTTT.

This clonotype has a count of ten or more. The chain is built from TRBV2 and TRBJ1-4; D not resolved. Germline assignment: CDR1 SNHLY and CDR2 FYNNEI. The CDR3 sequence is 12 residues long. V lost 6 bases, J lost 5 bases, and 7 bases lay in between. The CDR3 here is CASRDGNEKLFF. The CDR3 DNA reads TGTGCCAGCAGGGACGGGAATGAAAAACTGTTTTTT.

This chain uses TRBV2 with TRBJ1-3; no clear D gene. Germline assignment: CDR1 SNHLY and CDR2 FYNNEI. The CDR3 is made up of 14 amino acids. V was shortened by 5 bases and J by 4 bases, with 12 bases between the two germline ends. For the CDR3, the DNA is TGTGCCAGCAGTACCCGCAGCTCCGGAAACACCATATATTTT. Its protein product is CASSTRSSGNTIYF.

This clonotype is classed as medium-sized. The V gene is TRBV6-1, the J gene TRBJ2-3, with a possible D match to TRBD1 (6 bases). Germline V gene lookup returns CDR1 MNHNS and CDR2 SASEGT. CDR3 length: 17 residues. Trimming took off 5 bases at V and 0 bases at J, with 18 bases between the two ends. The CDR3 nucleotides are TGTGCCAGCAGTTCGTATTACAGGGAATCTAGCACAGATACGCAGTATTTT. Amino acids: CASSSYYRESSTDTQYF.

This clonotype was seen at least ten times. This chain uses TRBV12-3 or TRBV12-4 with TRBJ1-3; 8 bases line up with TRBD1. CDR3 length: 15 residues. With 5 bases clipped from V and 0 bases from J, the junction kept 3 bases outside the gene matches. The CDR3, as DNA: TGTGCCAGCAGTAGGACAGGGAGCTCTGGAAACACCATATATTTT. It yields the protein CASSRTGSSGNTIYF.

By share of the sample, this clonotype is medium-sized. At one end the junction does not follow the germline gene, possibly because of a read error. The CDR3 here is CASSYSLSNSEAFF. CDR3 nucleotides: TGTGCCAGCAGTTACTCGTTGTCGAACAGTGAAGCTTTCTTT. The chain is built from TRBV6-5 and TRBJ1-1; D not resolved. Germline-derived CDR1 and CDR2 are MNHEY and SVGAGI. The CDR3 extends over 14 amino acids.

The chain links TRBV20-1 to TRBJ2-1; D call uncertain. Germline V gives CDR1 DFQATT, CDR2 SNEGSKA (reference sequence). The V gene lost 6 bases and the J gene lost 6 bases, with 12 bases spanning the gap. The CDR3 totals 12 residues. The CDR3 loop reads CSASTDVNEQFF. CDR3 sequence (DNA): TGCAGTGCCAGTACGGACGTCAATGAGCAGTTCTTC.

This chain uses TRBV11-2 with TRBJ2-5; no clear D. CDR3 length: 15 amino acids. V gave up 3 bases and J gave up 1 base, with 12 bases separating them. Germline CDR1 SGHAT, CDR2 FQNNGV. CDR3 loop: CASSLTIGRQETQYF. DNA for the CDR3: TGTGCCAGCAGCTTGACCATCGGCCGCCAAGAGACCCAGTACTTC.

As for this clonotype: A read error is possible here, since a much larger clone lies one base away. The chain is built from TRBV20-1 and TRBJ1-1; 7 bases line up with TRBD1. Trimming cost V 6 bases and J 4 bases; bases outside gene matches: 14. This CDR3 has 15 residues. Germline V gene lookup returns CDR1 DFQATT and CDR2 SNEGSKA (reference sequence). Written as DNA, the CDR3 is TGCAGTGCGTCCCCCGTTGGGACAGAGAGCACTGAAGCTTTCTTT. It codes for CSASPVGTESTEAFF.

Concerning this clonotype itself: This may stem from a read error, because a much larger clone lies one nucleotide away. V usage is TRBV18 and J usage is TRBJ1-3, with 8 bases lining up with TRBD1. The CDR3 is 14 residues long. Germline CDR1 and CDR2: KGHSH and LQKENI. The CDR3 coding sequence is TGTCCCAGCTCACCCGACAGGGGAGGAAACACCATATATTTT. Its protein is CPSSPDRGGNTIYF.

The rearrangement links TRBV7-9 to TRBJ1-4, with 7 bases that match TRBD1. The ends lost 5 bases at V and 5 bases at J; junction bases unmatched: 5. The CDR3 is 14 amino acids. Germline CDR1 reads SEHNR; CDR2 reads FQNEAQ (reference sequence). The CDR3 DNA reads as TGTGCCAGCAGCGAGGAGGACAGGAATGAAAAACTGTTTTTT. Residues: CASSEEDRNEKLFF.

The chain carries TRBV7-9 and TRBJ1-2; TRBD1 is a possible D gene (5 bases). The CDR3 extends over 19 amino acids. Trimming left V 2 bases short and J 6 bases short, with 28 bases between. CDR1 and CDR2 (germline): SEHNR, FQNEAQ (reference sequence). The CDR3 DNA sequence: TGTGCCAGCAGCTTAACCCTTTCCATCCTTTCCGGGGGGGAGGATGGCTACACCTTC. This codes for CASSLTLSILSGGEDGYTF.

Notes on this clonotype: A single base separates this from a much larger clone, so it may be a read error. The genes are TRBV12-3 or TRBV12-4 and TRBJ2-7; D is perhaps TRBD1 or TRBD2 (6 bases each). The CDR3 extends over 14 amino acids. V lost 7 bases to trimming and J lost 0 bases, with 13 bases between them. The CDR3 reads CASIIGGSSYEQYF. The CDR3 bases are TGTGCCAGCATTATAGGGGGGAGCTCCTACGAGCAGTACTTC.

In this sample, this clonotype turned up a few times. In DNA, the CDR3 is TGTGCCAGCAGTCTCCTCGCTGGAAATGAGCAGTTCTTC. Protein: CASSLLAGNEQFF. The chain uses TRBV2 and TRBJ2-1; D remains ambiguous. CDR1 and CDR2 from the germline V gene are SNHLY and FYNNEI. The germline V and J ends were trimmed by 5 bases and 7 bases, with 12 bases remaining between them. The length of the CDR3 is 13 residues. Using reference TRBV2 and TRBJ2-1 for the parts outside the CDR3, the full variable domain is EPEVTQTPSHQVTQMGQEVILRCVPISNHLYFYWYRQILGQKVEFLVSFYNNEISEKSEIFDDQFSVERPDGSNFTLKIRSTKLEDSAMYFCASSLLAGNEQFFGPGTRLTVL.

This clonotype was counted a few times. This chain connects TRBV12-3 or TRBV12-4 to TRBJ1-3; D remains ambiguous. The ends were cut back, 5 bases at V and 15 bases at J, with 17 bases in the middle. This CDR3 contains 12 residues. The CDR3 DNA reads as TGTGCCAGCAGTCCCAATGGGCCTTTGGGATATTTT. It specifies CASSPNGPLGYF.